A selection of T cell receptor beta chains follows, all from one sample in a study of identical twins. TCRdb re-called the 5' RACE reads with MiXCR, one entry per CDR3 protein. Among 650,000 to 750,000 distinct CDR3 sequences, around 20% were seen once, and the ten largest hold 4% to 5.5%. The same specimen was also included in a second study, on T cells expressing NK-cell markers.

Sequenced sample: PBMCs. The receptors stem from a woman between 18 and 30 years old in good health. CDR3s include the opening cysteine and the closing phenylalanine or tryptophan. The D gene is left open where the match is weak. Size is stated for part of the rows, as once, few or many counts, or as a class when the clone is expanded.

V	D	size	J	DNA	CDR3
TRBV7-9	.	.	TRBJ1-1	TGTGCCAGCAGCTTTAGAGTCCCGGGGACTTTCTTT	CASSFRVPGTFF
TRBV19	.	.	TRBJ1-2	TGTGCCAGTAGTATTAGTCTATATGGCTACACCTTC	CASSISLYGYTF
TRBV5-1	.	.	TRBJ2-1	TGCGCCAGCAGCTTTCCAGCCCCAGGTGTCGATGAGCAGTTCTTC	CASSFPAPGVDEQFF
TRBV24-1	TRBD1	.	TRBJ2-2	TGTGCCACCAGTGATTACCCATTTAATGCCCGCGACAGGGGGAACACCGGGGAGCTGTTTTTT	CATSDYPFNARDRGNTGELFF
TRBV9	.	.	TRBJ2-2	TGTGCCAGCAGCGTAGACGGGAACACCGGGGAGCTGTTTTTT	CASSVDGNTGELFF
TRBV25-1	TRBD1	.	TRBJ2-7	TGTGCCAGCAGTGGGGACAGGATCATCTACGAGCAGTACTTC	CASSGDRIIYEQYF
TRBV5-5	TRBD1	.	TRBJ2-1	TGTGCCAGCAGCAAGGAACCCCAGGGGGACTCCTACAATGAGCAGTTCTTC	CASSKEPQGDSYNEQFF
TRBV6-2/TRBV6-3	TRBD1	.	TRBJ1-1	TGTGCCAGCAGACCCTCCGGGACAGGCTTTGCAGCTTTCTTT	CASRPSGTGFAAFF
TRBV20-1	TRBD2	.	TRBJ2-1	TGCAGTGCTCCTGGACTAGTACCTAGCTCCTACAATGAGCAGTTCTTC	CSAPGLVPSSYNEQFF
TRBV7-2	.	few	TRBJ2-3	TGTGCCAGCAGCCCCCCAGGGAACAGGTGGGAGACAGATACGCAGTATTTT	CASSPPGNRWETDTQYF
TRBV12-3/TRBV12-4	.	few	TRBJ1-1	TGTGCCAGCAGTTTTGCTGGGATTATGAGCACTGAAGCTTTCTTT	CASSFAGIMSTEAFF
TRBV20-1	.	few	TRBJ2-5	TGCAGTGCTAAAAAGGGGTCGGAGACCCAGTACTTC	CSAKKGSETQYF
TRBV20-1	.	.	TRBJ2-1	TGCAGTGCCCTCCTCCACTACAATGAGCAGTTCTTC	CSALLHYNEQFF
TRBV10-3	.	.	TRBJ1-4	TGTGCCATCAGTGATCAAGGGGCTAGAGAAAAACTGTTTTTT	CAISDQGAREKLFF
TRBV20-1	.	many	TRBJ2-1	TGCAGTGCTAGTAGGGGGATGTCGTACAATGAGCAGTTCTTC	CSASRGMSYNEQFF
TRBV4-2	.	.	TRBJ2-4	TGTGCCAGCAGCCAGGCGGAACCGCAAAACATTCAGTACTTC	CASSQAEPQNIQYF
TRBV24-1	.	.	TRBJ2-1	TGTGCCACCAGTGATGCTCACGGGGCCTCCTACAATGAGCAGTTCTTC	CATSDAHGASYNEQFF
TRBV20-1	.	.	TRBJ1-1	TGCAGTGTAGGAATTGGGGACACTGAAGCTTTCTTT	CSVGIGDTEAFF
TRBV12-3/TRBV12-4	.	.	TRBJ2-3	TGTGCCAGCAGTAGTCAGGCCAGTACGCAGTATTTT	CASSSQASTQYF
TRBV5-1	TRBD1	few	TRBJ2-2	TGCGCCAGCAGCTCGTGGACAGGGGGTACCGGGGAGCTGTTTTTT	CASSSWTGGTGELFF
TRBV3-1	.	few	TRBJ2-3	TGTGCCAGCAGCCAAAGCCTAAACCGAGGGGATACGCAGTATTTT	CASSQSLNRGDTQYF
TRBV9	.	few	TRBJ2-7	TGTGCCAGCAGCGTATTGTCGCGTGACGAGCAGTACTTC	CASSVLSRDEQYF
TRBV20-1	TRBD2	.	TRBJ2-5	TGCAGTGCCCGGGGGATAGCGGGATCAGAGACCCAGTACTTC	CSARGIAGSETQYF
TRBV20-1	.	.	TRBJ2-5	TGCAGTGCTAGAGACCCCCAGGTCCAAGAGACCCAGTACTTC	CSARDPQVQETQYF
TRBV11-1	.	many	TRBJ2-1	TGTGCCAGCAGCTCATCAGGTGTTTCTAGCTTTGGCCTACACAATGAGCAGTTCTTC	CASSSSGVSSFGLHNEQFF
TRBV5-1	.	few	TRBJ1-1	TGCGCCAGCAGCGTACAGGGTTCGGCTGAAGCTTTCTTT	CASSVQGSAEAFF
TRBV5-1	.	.	TRBJ2-7	TGCGCCAGCTCATCGGGGGACCCCTGGGAGCAGTACTTC	CASSSGDPWEQYF
TRBV3-1	.	.	TRBJ2-5	TGTGCCAGCAGCCAACACTGGATTGAGTACTTC	CASSQHWIEYF
TRBV7-9	TRBD1	.	TRBJ2-1	TGTGCCAGCAGCCTTACCGGACAGGGCGCTTCCTACAATGAGCAGTTCTTC	CASSLTGQGASYNEQFF
TRBV29-1	.	few	TRBJ1-1	TGCAGCACACTGTCGGGGGTGAACACTGAAGCTTTCTTT	CSTLSGVNTEAFF
TRBV15	.	few	TRBJ1-2	TGTGCCACCAGGCAGTGGGGGCTGACGGAAGGCTACACCTTC	CATRQWGLTEGYTF
TRBV9	TRBD1	.	TRBJ2-7	TGTGCCAGCAGTGGGGAGACAGGGGTGGACTACGAGCAGTACTTC	CASSGETGVDYEQYF
TRBV6-1	.	.	TRBJ2-1	TGTGCCAGCAGTCCTAACCTCCGGGACGGCGATGAGCAGTTCTTC	CASSPNLRDGDEQFF
TRBV5-1	.	many	TRBJ2-3	TGCGCCAGCAGCTTGGCGGGGATTCATCGCACAGATACGCAGTATTTT	CASSLAGIHRTDTQYF
TRBV3-1	.	.	TRBJ2-3	TGTGCCAGCAGCTCTGAACGCACAGATACGCAGTATTTT	CASSSERTDTQYF
TRBV21-1	.	.	TRBJ2-3	TGTGCCAGCAGCAAAGGTCGCAGGCGGCCACGAGATACGCAGTATTTT	CASSKGRRRPRDTQYF
TRBV7-2	TRBD1	many	TRBJ1-5	TGTGCCAGCAGCCTGACAGGGTATCAGCCCCAGCATTTT	CASSLTGYQPQHF
TRBV11-2	.	.	TRBJ2-7	TGTGCCAGCAGGCAGATCAGGGCCTCCTACGAGCAGTACTTC	CASRQIRASYEQYF
TRBV7-9	.	many	TRBJ2-1	TGTGCCAGCAGCTTAGGGGTGGACAATGAGCAGTTCTTC	CASSLGVDNEQFF
TRBV20-1	TRBD2	.	TRBJ2-1	TGCAGTGCGACGACTAGCGGGAGAGTACATGAGCAGTTCTTC	CSATTSGRVHEQFF
TRBV7-3	.	.	TRBJ1-1	TGTGCCAGCAGCGTAGACGGTCTGAACACTGAAGCTTTCTTT	CASSVDGLNTEAFF
TRBV28	TRBD1	.	TRBJ2-7	TGTGCCAGCAGCCCTCTCCAGGGGGCGGGGGAGCAGTACTTC	CASSPLQGAGEQYF
TRBV5-1	.	few	TRBJ2-3	TGCGCCAGCAGCTTATACCTCAGCCCAGATACGCAGTATTTT	CASSLYLSPDTQYF
TRBV12-3/TRBV12-4	.	few	TRBJ2-7	TGTGCCAGCAGTTTAAATTGGGACGAGCAGTACTTC	CASSLNWDEQYF
TRBV6-2/TRBV6-3	TRBD2	few	TRBJ2-1	TGTGCCAGCAGTTACTCGCTTAGCGGGGTCCCCTACAATGAGCAGTTCTTC	CASSYSLSGVPYNEQFF